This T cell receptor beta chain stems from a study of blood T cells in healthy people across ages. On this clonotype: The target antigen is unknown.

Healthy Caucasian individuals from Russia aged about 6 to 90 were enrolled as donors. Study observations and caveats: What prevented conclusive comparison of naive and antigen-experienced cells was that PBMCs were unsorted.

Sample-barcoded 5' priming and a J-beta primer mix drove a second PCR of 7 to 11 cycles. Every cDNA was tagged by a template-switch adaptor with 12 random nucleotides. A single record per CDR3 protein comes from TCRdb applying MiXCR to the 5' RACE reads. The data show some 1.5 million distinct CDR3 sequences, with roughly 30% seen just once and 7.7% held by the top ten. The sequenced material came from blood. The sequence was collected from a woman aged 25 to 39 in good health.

In DNA, the CDR3 is TGTGCCAGCAGAGCACTCGGGGGGGGGACAGATACGCAGTATTTT. It translates to CASRALGGGTDTQYF. This sequence joins TRBV9 and TRBJ2-3; 8 positions match TRBD2. Germline V gives CDR1 SGDLS, CDR2 YYNGEE. This CDR3 comprises 15 residues. V shed 5 bases and J 3 bases; nucleotides not matched to a gene: 8.